The 3 T cell receptor beta chains below all came from one sample that was sequenced in a study of vaccination and CD4 T cells after COVID-19 (dated by TCRdb to between 2020 and 2023). Receptor libraries were prepared by PCR. Sequencing was performed on an Illumina iSeq 100. TCRdb reworked the public reads: Q25 trimming with fastp, MiXCR clone assembly, productive beta chains retained. Each CDR3 protein gets just one entry, which takes the most common genes and DNA from the rows behind it. This sample lists over 15,000 distinct CDR3 sequences; about 70% were detected once. Of the sample, roughly 1.1% is held by the ten largest clones. The material sequenced was CD4+ T cells from blood, taken after SARS-CoV-2 vaccination. The receptors were sampled from a human donor who had recovered from COVID-19.

The V call is TRBV2, the J call TRBJ2-3; D is unresolved. Germline V CDR1 and CDR2: SNHLY, FYNNEI. Trimming cost V 5 bases and J 2 bases, with 11 bases left between them. The CDR3 loop spans 14 amino acids. CDR3 bases: TGTGCCAGCAGTCTAGGTTGGACCACAGATACGCAGTATTTT. It translates to CASSLGWTTDTQYF.

This clonotype has a handful of counts. The gene calls are TRBV19 and TRBJ1-5; TRBD1 might be the D (5 bases). The length of the CDR3 is 15 residues. The V end lost 2 bases, the J end lost 2 bases, and 10 bases lay between the germline ends. Germline V gives CDR1 LNHDA, CDR2 SQIVND (reference sequence). The CDR3 loop reads CASSIPTGGNQPQHF. The CDR3 DNA follows: TGTGCCAGTAGTATACCTACAGGCGGCAATCAGCCCCAGCATTTT.

The chain couples TRBV2 to TRBJ1-6, with 7 bases aligning to TRBD1. The length of the CDR3 is 15 residues. Germline-derived CDR1 and CDR2 are SNHLY and FYNNEI. V was pared by 6 bases and J by 8 bases, with 10 bases of the junction left unmatched. CDR3 residues: CASRRTGSRDSPLHF. DNA for the CDR3: TGTGCCAGCAGGAGGACAGGAAGTAGGGATTCACCCCTCCACTTT. The full variable domain, with the rest looked up from reference TRBV2 and TRBJ1-6, is EPEVTQTPSHQVTQMGQEVILRCVPISNHLYFYWYRQILGQKVEFLVSFYNNEISEKSEIFDDQFSVERPDGSNFTLKIRSTKLEDSAMYFCASRRTGSRDSPLHFGNGTRLTVT.